The clone carrying this T cell receptor beta chain was detected a few times. Its antigen is unidentified. Germline CDR1 ENHRY, CDR2 SYGVKD. The CDR3 is 12 amino acids. Trimming cost V 6 bases and J 9 bases, with 12 bases left between them. TCRdb redid the calling of the RT-PCR reads with MiXCR, one entry per CDR3 protein. The data contain hundreds of thousands of distinct CDR3 sequences, around 18% of them singletons. These data originate in a study of response to subunit inactivated influenza vaccine. Study results and limitations: The authors proposed limited new T cell recruitment per seasonal influenza vaccination.

The chain recombines TRBV10-3 with TRBJ2-1, with unresolved D. This TCR derives from a man aged 50 to 60 who received an inactivated influenza vaccine. The sample consisted of PBMCs from blood, taken 5 to 6 days after vaccination. The DNA of the CDR3 is TGTGCCATCAGCTTTGGTCCCGGTGAGCAGTTCTTC. Protein sequence: CAISFGPGEQFF.